The present T cell receptor beta chain was sequenced within a study of T-cell memory formation after mild COVID-19. Study-wide background: Each donor largely had its own TCR clusters.

The CDR3 covers 14 residues. V gave up 8 bases and J gave up 3 bases; unmatched junction bases: 9. Germline V gene lookup returns CDR1 SGHTA and CDR2 FQGTGA. General study findings and limits: Pre-infection memory already had some responding clones, implying cross-reactive memory joined. Confirmation of SARS-CoV-2 specificity was lacking for second-wave clones peaking day 37.

This clonotype was counted at least ten times. Antigen unknown. One entry per CDR3 protein results from TCRdb running MiXCR on the 5' RACE reads. The sample includes 300,000 to 350,000 distinct CDR3 sequences, 10% to 15% of them seen just once. The origin of this receptor is a man aged 18 to 35 who had mild COVID-19 (a few samples of this study predate the infection). Cell type and time point are not known. The V and J genes are TRBV7-3 and TRBJ1-1; 7 bases agree with TRBD1. Sequencing was performed on PBMCs or a T cell subset sorted from them (not recorded which). The CDR3 sequence is CASCPGQRYTEAFF. Written as DNA, the CDR3 is TGTGCCAGCTGCCCGGGACAGCGCTACACTGAAGCTTTCTTT.